Below, 10 T cell receptor beta chains from the same sample are listed, as sequenced in a study of immune evolution from preneoplasia to lung adenocarcinoma. Sequenced by immunoSEQ multiplex PCR; TCRdb stores in-frame clones only, minus some. The sample consists of approximately 11,000 clones, 75% to 90% of them appearing once. Sequenced material: FFPE invasive lung adenocarcinoma tissue. These receptors all stem from an older person with invasive lung adenocarcinoma.

The chain is built from TRBV9 and TRBJ2-7, with D perhaps matching TRBD1 (6 bases). V was pared by 1 base and J by 2 bases, with 10 bases between. Germline V CDR1 and CDR2: SGDLS, YYNGEE. The CDR3 sequence is 14 residues long. The CDR3 DNA reads as TGTGCCAGCAGCGTACAACAGGGACCCTACGAGCAGTACTTC. Translated, it gives CASSVQQGPYEQYF.

The genes are TRBV6-6 and TRBJ1-2, with 9 bases identical to TRBD1. The CDR3 totals 14 residues. CDR1 is MNHNY and CDR2 is SVGAGI in the germline V gene (reference sequence). V was clipped by 4 bases and J by 9 bases; unmatched bases: 9. The CDR3 here is CASSFHWTGVCYTF. In DNA form, the CDR3 reads TGTGCCAGCAGTTTCCATTGGACAGGGGTGTGCTACACCTTC.

Notes on this clone: This sample includes further DNA sequences coding for the same CDR3. The V call is TRBV18, the J call TRBJ2-5, with 7 bases fitting TRBD1. The V and J ends lost 5 bases and 5 bases, in that order; junction bases with no gene match: 11. The CDR3 contains 15 residues. Germline-derived CDR1 and CDR2 are KGHSH and LQKENI. CDR3 DNA: TGTGCCAGCTCAGGCCGGACAGGAGGCGAGGAGACCCAGTACTTC. Its translation is CASSGRTGGEETQYF.

This chain joins TRBV6-5 and TRBJ1-1; D perhaps matches TRBD1 (6 bases). Germline V gives CDR1 MNHEY, CDR2 SVGAGI. The V gene lost 3 bases and the J gene lost 5 bases, with 19 bases spanning the gap. The CDR3 extends over 16 amino acids. The CDR3 loop is CASSYYGGRMGTEAFF. The CDR3, as DNA: TGTGCCAGCAGTTATTATGGGGGGCGCATGGGGACTGAAGCTTTCTTT.

This rearrangement joins TRBV5-6 to TRBJ1-2; D is perhaps TRBD1 (6 bases). Trimming took 0 bases from V and 6 from J, leaving 12 bases between them. The V gene's germline CDR1 is SGHDT and CDR2 YYEEEE. The CDR3 is 14 residues long. DNA for the CDR3: TGTGCCAGCAGCTTGGACAGGGAGACCCATGGCTACACCTTC. Amino acid sequence: CASSLDRETHGYTF.

V usage is TRBV4-2 and J usage is TRBJ2-1; D possibly corresponds to TRBD2 (6 bases). Trimming shortened V by 4 bases and J by 0 bases, and 13 bases separated the two germline ends. Germline CDR1 reads LGHNA; CDR2 reads YNFKEQ. CDR3 size: 16 residues. CDR3 in DNA: TGTGCCAGCAGCCTGTGGGACGGGAGCTCCTACAATGAGCAGTTCTTC. Translated, it gives CASSLWDGSSYNEQFF.

This chain joins TRBV11-2 and TRBJ1-1, with D possibly being TRBD1 (6 bases). The CDR3 runs to 17 residues. Trimming took 4 bases from V and 6 from J, leaving 24 bases between them. Germline loops: CDR1 SGHAT, CDR2 FQNNGV. As DNA, the CDR3 is TGTGCCAGCAGCTCCCGCCGCCAACAGGGTGTTGGTTCTGAAGCTTTCTTT. This codes for CASSSRRQQGVGSEAFF.

This chain joins TRBV6-6 and TRBJ1-5, with 8 nucleotides matching TRBD1. The germline gives CDR1 MNHNY, CDR2 SVGAGI (reference sequence). The J segment lost 6 bases and the V segment lost 5 bases, leaving 6 bases of the junction unmatched. The CDR3 totals 14 residues. The CDR3 reads CASSPQGAGQPQHF. The CDR3 coding sequence is TGTGCCAGCAGTCCTCAGGGGGCCGGTCAGCCCCAGCATTTT.

The chain is built from TRBV19 and TRBJ2-2; 8 positions match TRBD1. CDR1 and CDR2 from the germline V gene are LNHDA and SQIVND (reference sequence). With V trimmed by 4 bases and J by 6 bases, 4 bases remained unmatched. This CDR3 region has 14 residues. The CDR3 DNA is TGTGCCAGTAGTACAGGGGGCCGGGCCGGGGAGCTGTTTTTT. This encodes CASSTGGRAGELFF.

The V call is TRBV2, the J call TRBJ2-5; TRBD2 agrees at 12 bases. The V gene end was trimmed by 4 bases and the J gene end by 5 bases; junction bases not matched to a gene: 11. The length of the CDR3 is 17 residues. The V gene's germline CDR1 is SNHLY and CDR2 FYNNEI. As DNA, the CDR3 is TGTGCCAGCAGTGTTCTAGCGGGGGGGGCAGGAGTGGAGACCCAGTACTTC. It is translated as CASSVLAGGAGVETQYF.